These 18 T cell receptor beta chains were all obtained from the same sample, sequenced in a study of tumor-infiltrating lymphocytes in primary liver carcinoma. Making TCR beta cDNA involved around 540 ng total RNA and a constant-region primer. Three nested multiplex PCR rounds, a slightly modified ARM-PCR, produced the libraries for TCR beta. PCR rounds one and two used TRBV1-TRBV30 forward primers with a C-beta reverse primer for around 10 cycles each. In TCRdb, the multiplex PCR reads were re-called with MiXCR into one record per CDR3 protein. This sample has about 330,000 distinct CDR3 sequences, with about two thirds found just once. Blood RNA was derived from unsorted whole blood, and germline DNA was extracted too. Source material: peripheral blood. The receptors here all came from a man aged 35 to 55 with primary liver carcinoma and hepatitis B virus infection.

The chain is built from TRBV7-9 and TRBJ2-5; D ambiguous. Trimming cost V 4 bases and J 5 bases, with 8 bases left between them. The CDR3 consists of 12 residues. Germline assignment: CDR1 SEHNR and CDR2 FQNEAQ (reference sequence). Here the CDR3 reads CASSSSEETQYF. As DNA, the CDR3 is TGTGCCAGCAGCTCCTCTGAGGAGACCCAGTACTTC.

This clonotype was detected many times. The rearrangement uses TRBV6-2 or TRBV6-3 and TRBJ2-7, with 7 bases matching TRBD2. There are 16 residues in the CDR3. Germline V lookup: CDR1 MNHEY, CDR2 SVGEGT. The ends lost 0 bases at V and 7 bases at J; junction bases unmatched: 12. In nucleotides, the CDR3 is TGTGCCAGCAGTTACTCGGCCGGACTAGGGGCGCGTGAGCAGTACTTC. The encoded protein is CASSYSAGLGAREQYF.

This chain uses TRBV25-1 with TRBJ2-1; D uncertain. Germline assignment: CDR1 MGHDK and CDR2 SYGVNS. CDR3 length: 12 residues. CDR3 loop: CAGSVVYNEQFF. The DNA of the CDR3 is TGTGCAGGCAGTGTCGTCTACAATGAGCAGTTCTTC.

The genes are TRBV9 and TRBJ2-1; 14 bases line up with TRBD2. The CDR3 has 19 residues. Per germline, CDR1 SGDLS and CDR2 YYNGEE. The trim removed 10 bases at V and 0 bases at J, leaving 15 bases unmatched. The CDR3 coding sequence is TGTGCCCAGCGCCTGGGGACAGGGACTAGCGGGAGCTCCTACAATGAGCAGTTCTTC. The encoded protein is CAQRLGTGTSGSSYNEQFF.

As for this clonotype: Sequence at one end of the junction differs from germline and may be a read error. V gene TRBV6-5 combines with J gene TRBJ2-1, with 10 nucleotides matching TRBD1. This CDR3 has 15 residues. CDR1 and CDR2 (germline): MNHEY, SVGAGI. CDR3 DNA sequence: TGTGCCTGCAGCAATCCGGGACAGGGGTATAATGAGCAGTTCTTC. Residues: CACSNPGQGYNEQFF.

This clonotype has ten or more counts. The CDR3 sequence is CASNRGTGELFF. The CDR3 bases are TGTGCCAGCAACCGGGGAACCGGGGAGCTGTTTTTT. V gene TRBV12-3 or TRBV12-4 combines with J gene TRBJ2-2; TRBD2 might be the D (5 bases). The CDR3 sequence is 12 residues long. V dropped 7 bases and J dropped 5 bases, with 8 bases sitting between them.

The chain combines TRBV11-2 with TRBJ2-3; the D gene is possibly TRBD2 (6 bases). Trimming pared 5 bases from V and 9 bases from J, leaving 15 bases between. The CDR3 covers 13 residues. Germline loops: CDR1 SGHAT, CDR2 FQNNGV. The CDR3 DNA is TGTGCCAGCAGCCGCCCGCGGGGTGACACGCAGTATTTT. It codes for CASSRPRGDTQYF.

About this clonotype: A single base separates this from a much larger clone, so it may be a read error. V and J are TRBV6-1 and TRBJ1-5, with TRBD1 identical over 7 bases. The germline V gene encodes CDR1 MNHNS and CDR2 SASEGT. The CDR3 runs 14 residues. CDR3: CATSDRAGIQPQHF. Written as DNA, the CDR3 is TGTGCCACCAGTGACAGGGCAGGGATTCAGCCCCAGCATTTT.

Many counts were recorded for this clonotype. The chain combines TRBV6-2 or TRBV6-3 with TRBJ2-1; a possible D gene is TRBD1 (6 bases). Between the trimmed V and J ends, which lost 7 bases and 12 bases, there was a span of 16 bases. The germline gives CDR1 MNHEY, CDR2 SVGEGT. The CDR3 length is 12 residues. CDR3 coding DNA: TGTGCCAGCACCGACCTTACGGACAGGCAGTTCTTC. Amino acid sequence: CASTDLTDRQFF.

The gene calls are TRBV6-5 and TRBJ2-1; tentative D call: TRBD1 (5 bases). CDR3 length equals 15 residues. Germline V gene data show CDR1 as MNHEY and CDR2 as SVGAGI. CDR3 in amino acids: CTTHLGWTLYNEQFF. In nucleotides, the CDR3 is TGTACCACCCACCTGGGGTGGACACTATACAATGAGCAGTTCTTC.

This clonotype occurred a few times. A much larger clone lies a single base off, so this may be a read error. The chain combines TRBV29-1 with TRBJ2-1; 8 nucleotides agree with TRBD1. V trimming: 5 bases; J trimming: 3 bases; junction bases outside the gene matches: 18. Germline CDR1 and CDR2: SQVTM and ANQGSEA. There are 18 residues in the CDR3. This chain's CDR3 is CSVLDRGGLVEYYNEQFF. CDR3 nucleotides: TGCAGCGTTCTCGACAGGGGAGGTTTGGTGGAATACTACAATGAGCAGTTCTTC.

Concerning this clonotype itself: This sequence may be a read error, since a much larger clone differs from it by one base. The chain employs TRBV6-2 or TRBV6-3 and TRBJ2-1, with a tentative D call TRBD2 (5 bases). There are 18 residues in the CDR3. Trimming shortened V by 4 bases and J by 7 bases, and 26 bases separated the two germline ends. CDR1 is MNHEY, CDR2 SVGEGT, per germline. CDR3 bases: TGTGCCAGCAGTTCCCATCGCGTGGAGGCGGAAAGGGTAAATGAGCAGTTCTTC. It yields the protein CASSSHRVEAERVNEQFF.

This clonotype appeared a few times. The chain joins TRBV12-3 or TRBV12-4 to TRBJ1-3, with TRBD1 as a possible D gene (6 bases). The CDR3 is made up of 15 amino acids. Trimming stripped 6 bases from V and 4 bases from J, with 16 bases between. CDR3 in DNA: TGTGCCAGCAGCCGAGCAGGGGCAGAGGGAAACACCATATATTTT. Translation gives CASSRAGAEGNTIYF.

V usage is TRBV10-3 and J usage is TRBJ2-2, with 13 bases identical to TRBD2. In germline, CDR1 is ENHRY, CDR2 SYGVKD. Losses at the gene ends were 9 bases for V and 7 bases for J; bases not matched to a gene: 14. This CDR3 spans 17 amino acids. The CDR3 sequence is CAISGQTSGGDIGELFF. The CDR3 DNA is TGTGCCATTTCGGGGCAAACTAGCGGGGGGGACATCGGGGAGCTGTTTTTT.

In its sample, this clonotype was seen a few times. The rearrangement links TRBV5-4 to TRBJ2-7; TRBD1 matches 7 bases. Germline V CDR1 and CDR2: SGHNT, YYREEE (reference sequence). The CDR3 is made up of 14 amino acids. After removal of 5 bases from V and 4 bases from J, the junction contained 9 bases not matched to a gene. The CDR3 DNA is TGTGCCAGCAGTCCCGGGACAGCCTCATACGAGCAGTACTTC. It specifies CASSPGTASYEQYF.

The V call is TRBV11-2, the J call TRBJ2-5; a possible D gene is TRBD1 (5 bases). CDR1 and CDR2 (germline): SGHAT, FQNNGV. This CDR3 is built from 14 residues. The CDR3 sequence: CTNSSWTKQETQYF. The CDR3 coding sequence is TGTACCAACAGCTCCTGGACAAAGCAAGAGACCCAGTACTTC. The complete variable domain, with remaining parts taken from reference TRBV11-2 and TRBJ2-5, reads EAGVAQSPRYKIIEKRQSVAFWCNPISGHATLYWYQQILGQGPKLLIQFQNNGVVDDSQLPKDRFSAERLKGVDSTLKIQPAKLEDSAVYLCTNSSWTKQETQYFGPGTRLLVL.

As regards this clonotype: Germline is not matched at one junction end, which may reflect a read error. The CDR3 coding sequence is TGTACCAGCAGCCAGGCGGTCTCCTACGAGCAGTACTTC. It encodes CTSSQAVSYEQYF. V is TRBV4-2 and J is TRBJ2-7; D unresolved. Germline CDR1 is LGHNA and CDR2 is YNFKEQ. There are 13 residues in the CDR3.

V usage is TRBV15 and J usage is TRBJ2-5, with D uncertain. CDR1 is LNHNV, CDR2 YYDKDF, per germline (reference sequence). Trimming stripped 3 bases from V and 5 bases from J, with 19 bases between. CDR3 length equals 16 residues. CDR3 protein: CATSSRSGILGETQYF. Written as DNA, the CDR3 is TGTGCCACCAGCAGTCGTAGTGGAATCCTGGGGGAGACCCAGTACTTC.